This T cell receptor beta chain was identified in a study of lymphopenia after photon versus proton radiotherapy. General study results and limits: Only patients who died were analyzed for survival; proton advantage is unproven. Post-nadir TCR diversity decline inversely tracked overall survival among those who died. Proton therapy kept repertoires fairly stable, unlike photons, which gained effector/memory cells. Post-nadir diversity loss with photons came from oligoclonal expansion, particularly CD8+ Temra cells.

Unmatched junction bases numbered 6, after V lost 0 bases and J lost 7 bases. Per germline, CDR1 SQVTM and CDR2 ANQGSEA. This CDR3 has 14 residues. This clone was observed once. Its cognate antigen is unknown. TCRdb keeps only in-frame clones here, not all; method: immunoSEQ multiplex PCR. The sample includes tens of thousands of clones, approximately 90% of them seen just once. This receptor was obtained from a woman in her 70s with pancreatic cancer. The V call is TRBV29-1, the J call TRBJ2-4; 7 bases line up with TRBD2. The sequencing here drew on peripheral blood, taken from a patient treated with photon-based radiotherapy. CDR3: CSVEEPGGDNIQYF. Written as DNA, the CDR3 is TGCAGCGTTGAAGAGCCTGGGGGGGACAACATTCAGTACTTC.